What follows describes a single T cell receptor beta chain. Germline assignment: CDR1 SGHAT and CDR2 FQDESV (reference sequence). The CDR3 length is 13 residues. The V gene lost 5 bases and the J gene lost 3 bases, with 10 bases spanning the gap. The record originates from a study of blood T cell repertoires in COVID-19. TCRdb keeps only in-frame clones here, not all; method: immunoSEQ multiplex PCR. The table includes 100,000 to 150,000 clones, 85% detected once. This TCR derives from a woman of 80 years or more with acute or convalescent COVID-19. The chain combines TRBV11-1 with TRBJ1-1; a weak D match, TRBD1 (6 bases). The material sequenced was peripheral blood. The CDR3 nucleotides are TGTGCCAGCAGCCTACAGGGATACACTGAAGCTTTCTTT. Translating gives CASSLQGYTEAFF.